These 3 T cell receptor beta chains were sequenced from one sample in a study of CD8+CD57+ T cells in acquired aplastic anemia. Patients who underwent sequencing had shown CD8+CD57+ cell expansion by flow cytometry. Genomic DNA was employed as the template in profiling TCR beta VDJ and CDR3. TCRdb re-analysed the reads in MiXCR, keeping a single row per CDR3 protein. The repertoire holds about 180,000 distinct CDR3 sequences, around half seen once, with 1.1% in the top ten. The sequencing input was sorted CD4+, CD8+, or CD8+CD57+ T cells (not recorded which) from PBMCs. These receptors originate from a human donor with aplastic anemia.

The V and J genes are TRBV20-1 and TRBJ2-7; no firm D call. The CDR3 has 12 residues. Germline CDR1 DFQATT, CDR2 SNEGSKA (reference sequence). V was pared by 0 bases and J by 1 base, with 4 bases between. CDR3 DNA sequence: TGCAGTGCTAGAGAGGGATCCTACGAGCAGTACTTC. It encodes CSAREGSYEQYF.

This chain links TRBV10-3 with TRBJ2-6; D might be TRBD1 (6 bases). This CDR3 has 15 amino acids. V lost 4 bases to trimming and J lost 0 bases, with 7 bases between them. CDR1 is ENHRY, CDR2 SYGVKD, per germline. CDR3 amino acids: CAISGQVSGANVLTF. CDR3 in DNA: TGTGCCATCAGTGGACAGGTCTCTGGGGCCAACGTCCTGACTTTC.

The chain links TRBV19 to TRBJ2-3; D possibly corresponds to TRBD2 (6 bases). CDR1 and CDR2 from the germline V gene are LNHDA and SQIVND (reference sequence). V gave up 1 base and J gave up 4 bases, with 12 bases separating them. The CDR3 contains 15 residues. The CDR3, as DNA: TGTGCCAGTAGTATAGGTCCGTCGGGGGCAGATACGCAGTATTTT. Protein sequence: CASSIGPSGADTQYF.